The next 7 T cell receptor beta chains were all read from a single sample in a study of T cells after yellow fever vaccination (dated by TCRdb to between 2019 and 2020). What this sample's treatment or condition label stands for: live attenuated yellow fever vaccine strain. Receptor amplification or capture employed 5' RACE. Sequencing was performed on an Illumina NovaSeq 6000. The raw public reads went through TCRdb reprocessing: fastp at Q25, MiXCR clone calling, in-frame beta chains kept. CDR3 protein sequences are deduplicated, and each keeps its most common genes and DNA. In this sample the table shows roughly 350,000 distinct CDR3 sequences, approximately 4% of which occur a single time. The ten largest make up about 22% of the sample. Material: PBMCs, obtained 5 days after the yellow fever booster vaccination. All receptors come from a man aged 18 to 30 who received the YFV17D yellow fever vaccine.

This clonotype has more than one count but fewer than ten. The chain combines TRBV12-3 or TRBV12-4 with TRBJ1-1, with 9 bases lining up with TRBD1. J gave up 4 bases and V 7 bases, and 4 bases lay outside the gene matches. The CDR3 totals 13 residues. The CDR3 spells CASKDRGSTEAFF. The CDR3 DNA sequence: TGTGCCAGCAAGGACAGGGGTAGCACTGAAGCTTTCTTT.

This clonotype was counted only a few times. The chain uses TRBV6-5 and TRBJ1-2, with no clear D. The V end was cut by 2 bases, the J end by 4 bases, with 14 bases between. Germline V gives CDR1 MNHEY, CDR2 SVGAGI. The CDR3 contains 15 residues. The CDR3: CASSYGGFQSYGYTF. CDR3 sequence (DNA): TGTGCCAGCAGTTACGGTGGGTTCCAGTCCTATGGCTACACCTTC.

The rearrangement links TRBV10-3 to TRBJ1-1, with TRBD1 identical over 10 bases. The CDR3 length is 12 residues. V trimming: 10 bases; J trimming: 6 bases; junction bases outside the gene matches: 5. In germline, CDR1 is ENHRY, CDR2 SYGVKD. The CDR3 DNA reads TGTGCCACCGGACAGGGGGTGCCTGAAGCTTTCTTT. Encoded protein: CATGQGVPEAFF.

This clonotype was detected ten times or more. This sequence joins TRBV4-2 and TRBJ2-7; TRBD2 agrees at 14 bases. The CDR3 has 15 amino acids. V shed 3 bases, J shed 3 bases, and the junction held 1 base outside the gene matches. Per germline, CDR1 LGHNA and CDR2 YNFKEQ. This CDR3 is CASSQGLAGDYEQYF. The CDR3 region has the DNA TGTGCCAGCAGCCAGGGACTAGCGGGGGACTACGAGCAGTACTTC.

This clonotype was picked up many times. The CDR3 DNA sequence: TGTGCCAGCAGCTTAGAGAACGAGGAGACCCAGTACTTC. Its translation: CASSLENEETQYF. The chain joins TRBV7-9 to TRBJ2-5; D unclear. CDR1 is SEHNR, CDR2 FQNEAQ, per germline (reference sequence). V shed 1 base and J shed 5 bases, with 8 bases lying between them. This CDR3 is 13 amino acids long.

In its sample, this clonotype was seen a few times. The chain carries TRBV20-1 and TRBJ2-3, with TRBD2 matching over 12 bases. Per germline, CDR1 DFQATT and CDR2 SNEGSKA (reference sequence). The V segment lost 2 bases and the J segment 6 bases; nucleotides outside the gene matches: 6. This CDR3 has 15 residues. The CDR3 region has the DNA TGCAGTGCTAGACAAACCGGGACTAGCGGGGATACGCAGTATTTT. Translating it yields CSARQTGTSGDTQYF.

This chain uses TRBV4-2 with TRBJ2-4; possibly TRBD2 for D (5 bases). V was shortened by 1 base and J by 7 bases, with 5 bases between the two germline ends. In germline, CDR1 is LGHNA, CDR2 YNFKEQ. The CDR3 totals 12 residues. CDR3 nucleotide sequence: TGTGCCAGCAGCCAAGCGGGGAACATTCAGTACTTC. Amino acids: CASSQAGNIQYF.